This is a list of T cell receptor beta chains from one sample in a study of monozygotic twins with inflammatory bowel disease. TCRdb reworked the 5' RACE reads into one entry per CDR3 protein, no DNA. The sample yields some 83,000 distinct CDR3 sequences, of which the top ten take up less than 8%. The specimen was blood. The receptors stem from a human donor with ulcerative colitis or Crohn's disease, or a healthy co-twin of an affected twin (not recorded which). Both conserved end residues are part of each CDR3. Fields, in order: J gene, V gene, CDR3 protein.

>TRBJ2-1|TRBV7-6
CASGSRDFIDEQFF
>TRBJ1-4|TRBV7-8
CASSLGATNEKLFF
>TRBJ2-1|TRBV5-1
CASSSGQGAGEQFF
>TRBJ2-2|TRBV5-1
CASSLFSRNRNTGELFF
>TRBJ2-7|TRBV5-6
CASSPGTGRLYEQYF
>TRBJ2-1|TRBV7-2
CASSSTEYNEQFF
>TRBJ1-5|TRBV27
CASSDNGNQPQHF
>TRBJ1-2|TRBV5-1
CASSFLGTYGYTF
>TRBJ1-1|TRBV3-1
CASRPRDRNTEAFF
>TRBJ1-2|TRBV6-1
CASSHPAAPPYGYTF
>TRBJ2-3|TRBV4-2
CASSQGTAGGRGTQYF
>TRBJ2-1|TRBV10-3
CAIKSSLAGGIDNEQFF
>TRBJ2-6|TRBV7-8
CASSLITAGANVLTF
>TRBJ1-2|TRBV7-2
CASSKGWQGGGYTF
>TRBJ2-5|TRBV7-2
CASSSRGRETQYF
>TRBJ2-1|TRBV5-1
CASKGLAGENEQFF
>TRBJ1-2|TRBV7-2
CASSLNAGGNYGYTF
>TRBJ2-1|TRBV5-5
CASSTGGATYNEQFF
>TRBJ2-5|TRBV6-5
CASSFNPLAPQETQYF
>TRBJ2-7|TRBV2
CASRGDPYEQYF
>TRBJ1-5|TRBV12-3/TRBV12-4
CASSFWQLNQPQHF
>TRBJ1-2|TRBV19
CASSPREGNYGYTF